One and the same sample provided the 9 T cell receptor beta chains below, sequenced in a study of blood T cell repertoires in COVID-19. Profiled with immunoSEQ multiplex PCR; TCRdb holds only in-frame clones, not every one. The repertoire includes about 270,000 clones, 85% of them detected once, and around 9.8% sits in the top ten. The specimen sequenced was PBMCs or T cells enriched from blood (not recorded which). These receptors originate from a woman aged 50 to 60 with acute COVID-19.

CDR3 residues: CASSSTTRGGTEAFF. For the CDR3, the DNA is TGCGCCAGCAGCTCAACAACTCGGGGTGGCACTGAAGCTTTCTTT. The chain links TRBV5-1 to TRBJ1-1; D is unclear. This CDR3 spans 15 amino acids. Between the trimmed V and J ends, which lost 3 bases and 4 bases, there was a span of 16 bases. Germline CDR1 is SGHRS and CDR2 is YFSETQ.

The chain links TRBV2 to TRBJ2-3; TRBD2 matches 7 bases. CDR1 and CDR2 (germline): SNHLY, FYNNEI. The trim removed 6 bases at V and 4 bases at J, leaving 10 bases unmatched. The length of the CDR3 is 15 residues. The CDR3 here is CASRVSGAAADTQYF. The CDR3, as DNA: TGTGCCAGCAGGGTCAGCGGGGCGGCAGCAGATACGCAGTATTTT.

The chain employs TRBV10-3 and TRBJ2-1, with D possibly TRBD1 on 6 matching bases. V lost 4 bases, J lost 8 bases, and 18 bases lay in between. The germline CDR1 and CDR2 sequences are ENHRY and SYGVKD. This CDR3 spans 15 amino acids. The DNA of the CDR3 is TGTGCCATCAGTGTCGCCTCAGGGGCCCGGGATGAGCAGTTCTTC. It specifies CAISVASGARDEQFF.

This clone was found a few times. The chain carries TRBV7-2 and TRBJ1-6, with D hard to call. CDR1 and CDR2 (germline): SGHTA, FQGNSA. This CDR3 contains 14 residues. The V end lost 4 bases, the J end lost 3 bases, and 7 bases lay between the germline ends. The CDR3 loop is CASSSSYYNSPLHF. In nucleotides, the CDR3 is TGTGCCAGCAGCTCTTCTTACTATAATTCACCCCTCCACTTT.

The chain has TRBV24-1 and TRBJ2-3; 8 bases agree with TRBD2. CDR1 and CDR2 from the germline V gene are KGHDR and SFDVKD. V gave up 10 bases and J gave up 6 bases; unmatched junction bases: 14. The CDR3 has 15 amino acids. The DNA for the CDR3 is TGTGCCACTTCACACGGGCGGGGGGATCACGATACGCAGTATTTT. Amino acids: CATSHGRGDHDTQYF.

The J gene is TRBJ1-1, the V gene TRBV10-3; possibly TRBD1 for D (5 bases). CDR1 and CDR2 from the germline V gene are ENHRY and SYGVKD. Trimming stripped 2 bases from V and 4 bases from J, with 11 bases between. CDR3 length equals 14 residues. The CDR3 nucleotides read TGTGCCATCAGTGAGGGCAGGGATGCCACTGAAGCTTTCTTT. This gives the protein CAISEGRDATEAFF.

The CDR3 DNA sequence: TGTGCCAGCAGGAGGCAGGGTTTGGGGGAGACCCAGTACTTC. It specifies CASRRQGLGETQYF. This rearrangement joins TRBV27 to TRBJ2-5; D is perhaps TRBD1 (5 bases). The V end was cut by 6 bases, the J end by 5 bases, with 16 bases between. Germline V CDR1 and CDR2: MNHEY, SMNVEV (reference sequence). This CDR3 contains 14 residues.

To note about this clone: Other DNA sequences in this sample translate to the same CDR3. The chain recombines TRBV6-6 with TRBJ2-5; D not resolved. This CDR3 comprises 12 residues. V was cut by 6 bases and J by 0 bases, with 5 bases left in between. The germline V gene encodes CDR1 MNHNY and CDR2 SVGAGI (reference sequence). The CDR3 protein is CASSPNQETQYF. CDR3 nucleotides: TGTGCCAGCAGCCCCAACCAAGAGACCCAGTACTTC.

V gene TRBV5-1 combines with J gene TRBJ1-1; D possibly corresponds to TRBD1 (5 bases). The CDR3 runs 14 residues. Trimming cost V 0 bases and J 5 bases, with 11 bases left between them. The germline CDR1 and CDR2 sequences are SGHRS and YFSETQ. The CDR3 region has the DNA TGCGCCAGCAGCTTGGACCCAGGGAGGACTGAAGCTTTCTTT. Protein: CASSLDPGRTEAFF.